A selection of T cell receptor beta chains follows, all from one sample in a study of blood T cell repertoires in COVID-19. Only in-frame clones appear in the TCRdb table, and some are missing; sequencing was by immunoSEQ multiplex PCR. The sample comprises approximately 110,000 clones, approximately 85% of which are singletons, and around 3% rests with the top ten. The sample taken for sequencing was peripheral blood. All receptors come from a woman of 80 years or more with COVID-19, enrolled during active disease. The CDR3 runs from the conserved cysteine through the conserved F or W. A D gene is named only where the DNA matches it firmly. Some rows have no size entry. The others give once, few or many, or a class for an expanded clone.

J | D | V | size | length | DNA | CDR3
TRBJ1-2 | - | TRBV4-3 | - | 14 | TGCGCCAGCAGCCAAGACAGGCAAACCGATGGCTACACCTTC | CASSQDRQTDGYTF
TRBJ2-7 | TRBD2 | TRBV28 | few | 15 | TGTGCCAGCAGGCCGCCACTAGCGGGGCCCTACGAGCAGTACTTC | CASRPPLAGPYEQYF
TRBJ2-7 | - | TRBV5-4 | - | 14 | TGTGCCAGCAGCCAAGCCCACCTCCCCTACGAGCAGTACTTC | CASSQAHLPYEQYF
TRBJ1-2 | - | TRBV18 | - | 14 | TGTGCCAGCTCACCCTTACCCCGGGTTGATGGCTACACCTTC | CASSPLPRVDGYTF
TRBJ2-3 | TRBD2 | TRBV29-1 | - | 14 | TGCAGCGCCCCAGCGGGAGGGCCCACAGATACGCAGTATTTT | CSAPAGGPTDTQYF
TRBJ1-5 | - | TRBV2 | - | 13 | TGTGCCAGCAGCAGGATCCAGAATCAGCCCCAGCATTTT | CASSRIQNQPQHF
TRBJ2-7 | - | TRBV18 | - | 13 | TGTGCCAGCTCACCCGACAGTCCCTACGAGCAGTACTTC | CASSPDSPYEQYF
TRBJ1-1 | - | TRBV4-1 | once | 15 | TGCGCCAGCAGCCAAGTAAGATCCGGGGACACTGAAGCTTTCTTT | CASSQVRSGDTEAFF
TRBJ1-1 | - | TRBV6-5 | once | 15 | TGTGCCAGCCTAAGCCCCGGGGGGATGAACACTGAAGCTTTCTTT | CASLSPGGMNTEAFF
TRBJ2-2 | TRBD1 | TRBV5-1 | - | 16 | TGCGCCAGCAGCCCCGGGACAGGGGTATTCACCGGGGAGCTGTTTTTT | CASSPGTGVFTGELFF
TRBJ2-3 | - | TRBV7-3 | - | 14 | TGTGCCAGCAGCTCCAACGGAGGGGCAGATACGCAGTATTTT | CASSSNGGADTQYF
TRBJ2-7 | - | TRBV11-2 | few | 12 | TGTGCCAGCAGCTTAGATCTCTACGAGCAGTACTTC | CASSLDLYEQYF
TRBJ1-4 | - | TRBV4-2 | few | 15 | TGTGCCAGCAGATCGGGAGGAGGGATTAATGAAAAACTGTTTTTT | CASRSGGGINEKLFF
TRBJ2-7 | - | TRBV5-1 | - | 15 | TGCGCCAGCAGCTTGGGTTGGGGGCTCCTCAACGAGCAGTACTTC | CASSLGWGLLNEQYF
TRBJ2-7 | - | TRBV14 | once | 12 | TGTGCCAGCAGCCAAGATAGAAAGAAGCAGTACTTC | CASSQDRKKQYF
TRBJ2-3 | TRBD2 | TRBV5-4 | - | 16 | TGTGCCAGCAGCTTGAGGACTAGCGGGAGCACAGATACGCAGTATTTT | CASSLRTSGSTDTQYF
TRBJ1-4 | TRBD1 | TRBV6-5 | once | 15 | TGTGCCAGCAGTTACTTACAGGGGGCTGGTGAAAAACTGTTTTTT | CASSYLQGAGEKLFF
TRBJ2-7 | - | TRBV5-6 | - | 14 | TGTGCCAGCAGCTTGCAACTCCTTCCCCACGAGCAGTACTTC | CASSLQLLPHEQYF
TRBJ2-7 | TRBD1 | TRBV6-5 | - | 13 | TGTGCCAGCAGACGACAGGGGGATGGCGAGCAGTACTTC | CASRRQGDGEQYF
TRBJ2-3 | TRBD1 | TRBV9 | - | 13 | TGTGCCAGCAGCACAGGGGGGTCGGATACGCAGTATTTT | CASSTGGSDTQYF
TRBJ2-2 | - | TRBV19 | - | 13 | TGTGCCAGTAGTACCTATCACGGCGGGGAGCTGTTTTTT | CASSTYHGGELFF
TRBJ2-3 | TRBD2 | TRBV7-6 | few | 15 | TGTGCCAGCAGCAATCTAGCGGCTAGCACAGATACGCAGTATTTT | CASSNLAASTDTQYF
TRBJ1-1 | TRBD1 | TRBV5-5 | - | 16 | TGTGCCAGCAGCCGAACCCCGGGACAGGTCAACACTGAAGCTTTCTTT | CASSRTPGQVNTEAFF
TRBJ2-2 | TRBD2 | TRBV6-2/TRBV6-3 | - | 18 | TGTGCCAGCAGTCCAACTAGCGGGAGGCGGAAGAACACCGGGGAGCTGTTTTTT | CASSPTSGRRKNTGELFF
TRBJ1-3 | TRBD1 | TRBV5-5 | - | 16 | TGTGCCAGCAGCTCCGGAGGGACAGGCTCTGGAAACACCATATATTTT | CASSSGGTGSGNTIYF
TRBJ2-2 | - | TRBV19 | few | 16 | TGTGCCAGTAGTTCCAGGGGGGTAGCGGTAACCGGGGAGCTGTTTTTT | CASSSRGVAVTGELFF
TRBJ1-4 | TRBD1 | TRBV15 | - | 14 | TGTGCCACCAGCGTGGGACAGGGGGGTGAAAAACTGTTTTTT | CATSVGQGGEKLFF
TRBJ2-1 | TRBD1 | TRBV7-3 | - | 14 | TGTGCCAGCAGCTTAACGGGGACAGGGGGTGAGCAGTTCTTC | CASSLTGTGGEQFF
TRBJ2-4 | - | TRBV19 | - | 16 | TGTGCCAGTAGTGTTGACAGTTTGTGGGCCAAAAACATTCAGTACTTC | CASSVDSLWAKNIQYF
TRBJ1-2 | TRBD1 | TRBV6-5 | - | 14 | TGTGCCAGCAGTCACGGACAGGCGGCCTATGGCTACACCTTC | CASSHGQAAYGYTF
TRBJ1-2 | - | TRBV9 | - | 15 | TGTGCCAGCAGCGTAGATCCCGGAAACGGGTATGGCTACACCTTC | CASSVDPGNGYGYTF
TRBJ2-5 | - | TRBV11-2 | - | 15 | TGTGCCAGCAGCTTTCTAGACAGGCCCCGGGAGACCCAGTACTTC | CASSFLDRPRETQYF
TRBJ1-3 | - | TRBV27 | - | 13 | TGTGCCAGCAGTTTTAGCCGCGGAAACACCATATATTTT | CASSFSRGNTIYF
TRBJ2-3 | - | TRBV28 | - | 16 | TGTGCCAGCAGTTTGACCGGGATTACTAGCACAGATACGCAGTATTTT | CASSLTGITSTDTQYF
TRBJ2-2 | - | TRBV10-3 | - | 14 | TGTGCCATCGGAAAGGGGGAAGTGGGCGGGGAGCTGTTTTTT | CAIGKGEVGGELFF
TRBJ1-1 | TRBD1 | TRBV7-9 | - | 17 | TGTGCCAGCAGCTCAGCCGGAGGGGACAGGGTCGGGACTGAAGCTTTCTTT | CASSSAGGDRVGTEAFF
TRBJ2-2 | - | TRBV27 | - | 14 | TGTGCCAGCAGCGGTGAATTGAACACCGGGGAGCTGTTTTTT | CASSGELNTGELFF
TRBJ1-1 | - | TRBV20-1 | - | 13 | TGCAGTGCTAGTCAGGGGCTGAGCGCTGAAGCTTTCTTT | CSASQGLSAEAFF
TRBJ1-5 | - | TRBV24-1 | - | 16 | TGTGCCCCGTCGGAAGCCGGGGGGGCCGGCAATCAGCCCCAGCATTTT | CAPSEAGGAGNQPQHF
TRBJ2-5 | - | TRBV5-4 | - | 16 | TGTGCCAGCAGCCAACCCCAGGGGTTTGGTCTAGAGACCCAGTACTTC | CASSQPQGFGLETQYF
TRBJ1-2 | - | TRBV7-2 | - | 15 | TGTGCCAGCAGCTTAGTCTCTGAGGAAAACTATGGCTACACCTTC | CASSLVSEENYGYTF
TRBJ2-1 | TRBD2 | TRBV27 | - | 15 | TGTGCCAGCAAAGATACAGCGGGGCCCTACAATGAGCAGTTCTTC | CASKDTAGPYNEQFF
TRBJ2-3 | TRBD2 | TRBV19 | - | 16 | TGTGCCAGTAGTATAGGTGGTAGCGGGATGACAGATACGCAGTATTTT | CASSIGGSGMTDTQYF
TRBJ1-5 | - | TRBV6-6 | - | 15 | TGTGCCACCCTTCAGGGCAGCTATAGCAATCAGCCCCAGCATTTT | CATLQGSYSNQPQHF
TRBJ2-1 | - | TRBV11-3 | - | 15 | TGTGCCAGCAGCTTAGGAGGTACACCGGGCAATGAGCAGTTCTTC | CASSLGGTPGNEQFF
TRBJ2-6 | - | TRBV15 | - | 16 | TGTGCCACCAGCAGCCTAGGAGTCTCTGGGGCCAACGTCCTGACTTTC | CATSSLGVSGANVLTF
TRBJ2-7 | TRBD2 | TRBV4-2 | - | 15 | TGTGCCAGCAGCTTCGGACTAGCAGCAACCTACGAGCAGTACTTC | CASSFGLAATYEQYF
TRBJ2-3 | - | TRBV7-2 | - | 16 | TGTGCCAGCAGCTTAGTCCCTAGTCGGAGAACAGATACGCAGTATTTT | CASSLVPSRRTDTQYF
TRBJ1-1 | - | TRBV3-1/TRBV3-2 | - | 17 | TGTGCCAGCAGCCAAGATTTTCGGTTACAGGCGAACACTGAAGCTTTCTTT | CASSQDFRLQANTEAFF
TRBJ2-6 | TRBD1 | TRBV5-1 | - | 16 | TGCGCCAGCAGCTTGGGAACAGGGGCGGGGGCCAACGTCCTGACTTTC | CASSLGTGAGANVLTF
TRBJ2-7 | TRBD2 | TRBV3-1/TRBV3-2 | - | 15 | TGTGCCAGCAGCCTCACTAGCGGGAGTATGTACGAGCAGTACTTC | CASSLTSGSMYEQYF
TRBJ2-7 | TRBD1 | TRBV7-2 | - | 16 | TGTGCCAGCAGCTTAGCCGGGCAGGGGGCGTTTCAAGAGCAGTACTTC | CASSLAGQGAFQEQYF
TRBJ2-4 | TRBD2 | TRBV19 | - | 20 | TGTGCCAGTAGTAGGGAGGCCGGACTAGCGGGACAGGGGGCCAAAAACATTCAGTACTTC | CASSREAGLAGQGAKNIQYF
TRBJ2-5 | - | TRBV9 | - | 13 | TGTGCCAGCAGCGAGGTACAAGGGGGGACCCAGTACTTC | CASSEVQGGTQYF
TRBJ2-1 | TRBD2 | TRBV6-5 | - | 14 | TGTGCCAGCAGGAGCGGGAGGGCTAACAATGAGCAGTTCTTC | CASRSGRANNEQFF
TRBJ2-5 | TRBD2 | TRBV9 | - | 15 | TGTGCCAGCAGCGCACTAGCGGGGAACCAAGAGACCCAGTACTTC | CASSALAGNQETQYF
TRBJ2-7 | TRBD2 | TRBV27 | once | 17 | TGTGCCAGCAGTTCCGACCCGCGACTAGCGGGGCCGTACGAGCAGTACTTC | CASSSDPRLAGPYEQYF
TRBJ2-5 | - | TRBV3-1/TRBV3-2 | - | 12 | TGTGCCAGCAGCCAGGGGCTGGAGACCCAGTACTTC | CASSQGLETQYF
TRBJ2-3 | TRBD1 | TRBV5-1 | - | 17 | TGCGCCAGCAGCCCCCGAACGACAGGGAATTCTCCGAATACGCAGTATTTT | CASSPRTTGNSPNTQYF